One sample yielded the 3 T cell receptor beta chains listed below, sequenced in a study of shared clonotypes between healthy human individuals. Assay: immunoSEQ multiplex PCR; the TCRdb copy retains only in-frame clones and omits some. Among fewer than 2.5 million clones listed, 93% were seen once. Sequenced material: naive CD4+ T cells from PBMCs. Subset here: CD45RA+ positively selected. These receptors were taken from a man aged 18 to 29 in good health. Some clones in this sample may be carry-over from other donors' samples.

This chain connects TRBV18 to TRBJ2-3, with 9 bases that match TRBD1. Germline assignment: CDR1 KGHSH and CDR2 LQKENI. With V trimmed by 3 bases and J by 4 bases, 14 bases remained unmatched. CDR3 size: 18 residues. The CDR3 nucleotides are TGTGCCAGCTCACCTTACGAGACCGGGACAGGGCTCTCAGATACGCAGTATTTT. This translates into CASSPYETGTGLSDTQYF.

This chain links TRBV28 with TRBJ1-5, with 7 bases aligning to TRBD1. This CDR3 has 16 amino acids. CDR1 and CDR2 from the germline V gene are MDHEN and SYDVKM. With 5 bases clipped from V and 4 bases from J, the junction kept 11 bases outside the gene matches. CDR3 coding DNA: TGTGCCAGCAGTCCTCCCAGACAGGGTAAGAATCAGCCCCAGCATTTT. Its protein is CASSPPRQGKNQPQHF. The complete variable domain, with remaining parts taken from reference TRBV28 and TRBJ1-5, reads DVKVTQSSRYLVKRTGEKVFLECVQDMDHENMFWYRQDPGLGLRLIYFSYDVKMKEKGDIPEGYSVSREKKERFSLILESASTNQTSMYLCASSPPRQGKNQPQHFGDGTRLSIL.

CDR3 bases: TGTGCCAGCAGCTTAGTGGCGCCAAAAAACATTCAGTACTTC. Protein: CASSLVAPKNIQYF. This chain joins TRBV11-2 and TRBJ2-4; D remains unclear. The germline CDR1 and CDR2 sequences are SGHAT and FQNNGV. The germline V and J ends were trimmed by 1 base and 4 bases, with 8 bases remaining between them. This CDR3 region has 14 residues.